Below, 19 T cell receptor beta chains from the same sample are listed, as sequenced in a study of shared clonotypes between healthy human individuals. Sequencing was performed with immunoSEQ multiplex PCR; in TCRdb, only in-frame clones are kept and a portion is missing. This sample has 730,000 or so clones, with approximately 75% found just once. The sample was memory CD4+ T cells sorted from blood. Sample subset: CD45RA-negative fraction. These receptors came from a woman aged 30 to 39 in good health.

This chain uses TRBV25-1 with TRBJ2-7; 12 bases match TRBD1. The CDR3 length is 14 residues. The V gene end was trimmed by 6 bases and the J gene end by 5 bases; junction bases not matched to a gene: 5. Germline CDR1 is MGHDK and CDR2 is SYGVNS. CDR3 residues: CASREGTGGNEQYF. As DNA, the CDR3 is TGTGCCAGCAGAGAAGGGACAGGGGGCAACGAGCAGTACTTC.

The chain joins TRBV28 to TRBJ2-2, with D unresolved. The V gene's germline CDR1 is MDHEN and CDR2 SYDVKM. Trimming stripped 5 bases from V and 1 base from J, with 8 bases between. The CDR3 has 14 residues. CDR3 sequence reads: CASSAQVNTGELFF. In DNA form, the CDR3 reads TGTGCCAGCAGTGCCCAGGTGAACACCGGGGAGCTGTTTTTT.

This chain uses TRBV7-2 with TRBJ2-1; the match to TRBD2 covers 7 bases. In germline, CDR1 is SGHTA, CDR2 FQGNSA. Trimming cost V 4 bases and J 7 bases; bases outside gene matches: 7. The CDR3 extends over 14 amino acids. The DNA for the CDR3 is TGTGCCAGCAGCTCCCCAGGGAGGGGAAATGAGCAGTTCTTC. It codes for CASSSPGRGNEQFF.

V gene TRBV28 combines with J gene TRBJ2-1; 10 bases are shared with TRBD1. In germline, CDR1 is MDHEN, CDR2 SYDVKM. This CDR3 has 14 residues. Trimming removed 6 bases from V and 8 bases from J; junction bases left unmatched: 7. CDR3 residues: CASRSGTGVHEQFF. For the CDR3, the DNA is TGTGCCAGCAGATCCGGGACAGGGGTCCATGAGCAGTTCTTC.

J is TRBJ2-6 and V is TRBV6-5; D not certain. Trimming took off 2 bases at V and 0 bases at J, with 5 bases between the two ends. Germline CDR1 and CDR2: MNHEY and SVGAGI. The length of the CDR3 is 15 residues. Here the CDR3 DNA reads TGTGCCAGCAGTTACGGGGACTCTGGGGCCAACGTCCTGACTTTC. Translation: CASSYGDSGANVLTF.

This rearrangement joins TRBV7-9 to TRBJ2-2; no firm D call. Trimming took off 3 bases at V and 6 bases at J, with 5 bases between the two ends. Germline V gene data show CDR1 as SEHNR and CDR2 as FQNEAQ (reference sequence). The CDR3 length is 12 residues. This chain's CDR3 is CASSFTAGELFF. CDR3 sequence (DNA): TGTGCCAGCAGCTTCACTGCCGGGGAGCTGTTTTTT.

CDR3 in amino acids: CASSRGQGRNQPQHF. As DNA, the CDR3 is TGTGCCAGCAGCCGCGGACAGGGAAGAAATCAGCCCCAGCATTTT. This chain connects TRBV5-8 to TRBJ1-5, with 8 nucleotides matching TRBD1. Unmatched junction bases numbered 7, after V lost 4 bases and J lost 4 bases. Germline V gives CDR1 SGHTS, CDR2 YDEGEE. The CDR3 spans 15 residues.

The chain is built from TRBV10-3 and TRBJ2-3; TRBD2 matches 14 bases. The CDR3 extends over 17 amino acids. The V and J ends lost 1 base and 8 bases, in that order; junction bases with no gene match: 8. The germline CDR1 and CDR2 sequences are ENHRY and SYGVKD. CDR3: CAISELGGLAGVGTQYF. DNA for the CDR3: TGTGCCATCAGTGAGTTAGGGGGACTAGCGGGAGTAGGTACGCAGTATTTT.

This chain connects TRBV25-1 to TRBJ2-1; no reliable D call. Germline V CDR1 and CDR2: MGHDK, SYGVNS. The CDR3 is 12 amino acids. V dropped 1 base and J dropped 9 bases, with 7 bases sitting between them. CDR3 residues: CASSEWHSEQFF. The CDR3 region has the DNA TGTGCCAGCAGTGAATGGCACTCTGAGCAGTTCTTC.

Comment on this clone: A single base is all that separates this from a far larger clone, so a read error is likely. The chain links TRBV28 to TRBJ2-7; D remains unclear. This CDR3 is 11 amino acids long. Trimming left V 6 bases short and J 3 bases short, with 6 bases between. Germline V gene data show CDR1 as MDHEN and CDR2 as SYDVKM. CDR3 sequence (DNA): TGTGCCAGCAGCCAAAACTACGAGCAGTACTTC. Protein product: CASSQNYEQYF.

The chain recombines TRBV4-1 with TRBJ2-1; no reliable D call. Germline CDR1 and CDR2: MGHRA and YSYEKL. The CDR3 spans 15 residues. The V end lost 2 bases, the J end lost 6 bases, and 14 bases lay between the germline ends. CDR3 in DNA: TGCGCCAGCAGCCAAAGCGCCAATGATATCAATGAGCAGTTCTTC. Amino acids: CASSQSANDINEQFF.

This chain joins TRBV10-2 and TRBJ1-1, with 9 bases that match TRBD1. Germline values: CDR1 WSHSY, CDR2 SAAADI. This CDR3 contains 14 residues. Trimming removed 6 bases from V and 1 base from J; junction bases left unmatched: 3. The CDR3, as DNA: TGCGCCAGCAGGCGGGGACAGGGGAACACTGAAGCTTTCTTT. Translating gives CASRRGQGNTEAFF.

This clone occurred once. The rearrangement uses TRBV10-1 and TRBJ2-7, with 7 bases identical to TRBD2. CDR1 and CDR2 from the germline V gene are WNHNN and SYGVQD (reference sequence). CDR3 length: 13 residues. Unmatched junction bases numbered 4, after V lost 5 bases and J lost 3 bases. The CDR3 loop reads CASSSGARYEQYF. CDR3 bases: TGCGCCAGCAGTAGCGGGGCCCGCTACGAGCAGTACTTC.

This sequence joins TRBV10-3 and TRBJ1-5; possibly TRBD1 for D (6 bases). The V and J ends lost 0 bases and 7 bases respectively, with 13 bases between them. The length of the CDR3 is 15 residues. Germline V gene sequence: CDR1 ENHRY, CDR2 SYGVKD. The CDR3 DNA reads TGTGCCATCAGTGAGTCGGACAGTACTAGGCAGCCCCAGCATTTT. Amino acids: CAISESDSTRQPQHF.

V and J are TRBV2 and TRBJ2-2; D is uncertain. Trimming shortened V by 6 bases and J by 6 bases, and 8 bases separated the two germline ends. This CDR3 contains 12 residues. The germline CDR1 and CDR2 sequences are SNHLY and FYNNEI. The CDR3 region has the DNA TGTGCCAGCAGGCCAAACGCCGGGGAGCTGTTTTTT. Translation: CASRPNAGELFF.

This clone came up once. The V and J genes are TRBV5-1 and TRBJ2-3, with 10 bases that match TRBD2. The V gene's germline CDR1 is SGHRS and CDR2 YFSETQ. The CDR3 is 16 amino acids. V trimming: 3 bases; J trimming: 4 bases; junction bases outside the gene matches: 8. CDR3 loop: CASSSGLARGSDTQYF. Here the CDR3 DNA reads TGCGCCAGCAGCTCGGGACTAGCGCGAGGGTCAGATACGCAGTATTTT.

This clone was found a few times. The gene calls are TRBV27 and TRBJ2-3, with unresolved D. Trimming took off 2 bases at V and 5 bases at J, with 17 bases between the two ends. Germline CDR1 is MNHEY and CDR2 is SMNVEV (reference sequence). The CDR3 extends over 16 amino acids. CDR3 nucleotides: TGTGCCAGCAGTTTAAAGGCCCGCAATGAAGGAGATACGCAGTATTTT. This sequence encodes CASSLKARNEGDTQYF.

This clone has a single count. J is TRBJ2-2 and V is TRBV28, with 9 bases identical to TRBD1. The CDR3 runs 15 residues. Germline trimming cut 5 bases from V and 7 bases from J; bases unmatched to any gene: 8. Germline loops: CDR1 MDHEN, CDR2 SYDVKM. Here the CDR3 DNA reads TGTGCCAGCAGTCCATGGGACAGGGATGACGGGGAGCTGTTTTTT. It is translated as CASSPWDRDDGELFF. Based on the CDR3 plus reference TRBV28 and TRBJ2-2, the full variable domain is DVKVTQSSRYLVKRTGEKVFLECVQDMDHENMFWYRQDPGLGLRLIYFSYDVKMKEKGDIPEGYSVSREKKERFSLILESASTNQTSMYLCASSPWDRDDGELFFGEGSRLTVL.

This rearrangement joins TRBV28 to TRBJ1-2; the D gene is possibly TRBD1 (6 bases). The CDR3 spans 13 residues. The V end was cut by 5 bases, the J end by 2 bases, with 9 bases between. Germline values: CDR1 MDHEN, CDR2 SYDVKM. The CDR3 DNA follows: TGTGCCAGCAGTATAACAGGGAACTATGGCTACACCTTC. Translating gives CASSITGNYGYTF.